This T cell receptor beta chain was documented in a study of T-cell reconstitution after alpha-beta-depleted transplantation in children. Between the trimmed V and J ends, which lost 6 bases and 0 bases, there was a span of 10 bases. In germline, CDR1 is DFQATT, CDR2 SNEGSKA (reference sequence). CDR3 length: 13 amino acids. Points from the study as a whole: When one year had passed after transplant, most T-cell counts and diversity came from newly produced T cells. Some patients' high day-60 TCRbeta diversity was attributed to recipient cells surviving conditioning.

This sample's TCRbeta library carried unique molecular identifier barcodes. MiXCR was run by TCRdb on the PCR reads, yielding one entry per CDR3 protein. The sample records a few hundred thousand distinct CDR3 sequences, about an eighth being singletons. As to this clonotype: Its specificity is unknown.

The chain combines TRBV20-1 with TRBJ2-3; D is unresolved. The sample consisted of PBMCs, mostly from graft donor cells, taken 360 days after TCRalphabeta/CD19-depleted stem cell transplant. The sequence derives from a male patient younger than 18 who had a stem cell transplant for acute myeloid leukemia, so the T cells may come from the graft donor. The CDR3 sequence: CSASLPSTDTQYF. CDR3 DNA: TGCAGTGCCTCTCTACCTAGCACAGATACGCAGTATTTT.